This TCR beta chain came from a study of molecular identifiers for immune sequencing clone quantification. Whole-study context: Replicate RNA from roughly 21,000 or 96,000 naive CD8 T cells formed five aliquots; four were sequenced.

Findings and limits, study-wide: Clones exceeding 20 RNA copies carried over 99% of effector molecules but under 1% of naive-cell molecules.

This clonotype was observed a few times. Its antigen is undetermined. TCRdb reanalysed the PCR reads using MiXCR and keeps one entry per CDR3 protein. The sample includes approximately 500,000 distinct CDR3 sequences, 20% to 25% seen only once; the top ten take around 0.84%. Germline V gene sequence: CDR1 GTSNPN, CDR2 SVGIG (reference sequence). Trimming left V 1 base short and J 10 bases short, with 8 bases between. The CDR3 has 12 amino acids. This clonotype originated in a human donor in good health. Some libraries in this study had Jurkat cell RNA spiked in. Sequenced sample: naive CD8+ T cells from blood, with Jurkat cell RNA spiked in. Sample subset: FACS-sorted CD8+CD4-CCR7+CD45RA+ naive T cells. The chain has TRBV30 and TRBJ1-6, with D unresolved. Here the CDR3 reads CAWSGITSPLHF. In DNA form, the CDR3 reads TGTGCCTGGAGTGGGATAACCTCACCCCTCCACTTT. Combining the CDR3 with reference TRBV30 and TRBJ1-6 gives the whole variable domain SQTIHQWPATLVQPVGSPLSLECTVEGTSNPNLYWYRQAAGRGLQLLFYSVGIGQISSEVPQNLSASRPQDRQFILSSKKLLLSDSGFYLCAWSGITSPLHFGNGTRLTVT.